The present entry profiles one TCR beta chain with its context. The entry originates in a study of CD8 T cells in Susac syndrome. Germline CDR1 is MDHEN and CDR2 is SYDVKM. Trimming removed 1 base at V and 7 bases at J, with 22 bases between. The CDR3 has 18 amino acids. Reverse transcription used roughly 0.5 to 1 ug RNA and random hexamers. One entry per CDR3 protein, called by TCRdb with MiXCR from the immunoSEQ multiplex PCR reads. The data show about 150,000 distinct CDR3 sequences, 94% seen once. The specimen sequenced was CD4+ T cells from PBMCs. The receptor comes from a human donor in good health. V and J are TRBV28 and TRBJ2-2; D may be TRBD2 (5 bases). CDR3 DNA sequence: TGTGCCAGCAGTTTATTTGACTACCCGTTATTAATGGTCGGGGAGCTGTTTTTT. It encodes CASSLFDYPLLMVGELFF.